One sample yielded the 21 T cell receptor beta chains listed below, sequenced in a study of blood T cell repertoires in COVID-19. The protocol was immunoSEQ multiplex PCR, while the TCRdb copy is restricted to in-frame clones and leaves out a portion. The data contain 90,000 or so clones, about 89% of them singletons. Sequenced: peripheral blood. These receptors all stem from a woman between 70 and 85 years old with acute or convalescent COVID-19.

V is TRBV3-1 (or the pseudogene TRBV3-2) and J is TRBJ2-3; D might be TRBD1 (7 bases). The V gene lost 2 bases and the J gene lost 0 bases, with 24 bases spanning the gap. This CDR3 spans 20 amino acids. Germline CDR1 and CDR2: LGHDT and YNNKEL (reference sequence). CDR3 sequence: CASSQSTRDRTKASTDTQYF. The CDR3 DNA follows: TGTGCCAGCAGCCAATCGACTAGGGACAGAACCAAAGCTAGCACAGATACGCAGTATTTT.

The rearrangement joins TRBV9 to TRBJ1-2; 7 bases line up with TRBD1. The CDR3 spans 17 residues. Germline-derived CDR1 and CDR2 are SGDLS and YYNGEE. The V and J ends lost 0 bases and 4 bases, in that order; junction bases with no gene match: 12. CDR3 nucleotide sequence: TGTGCCAGCAGCGTAGATCCGGCAGGGGGTCGGGGCTATGGCTACACCTTC. It translates to CASSVDPAGGRGYGYTF.

The chain joins TRBV5-1 to TRBJ1-3; D uncertain. From germline, CDR1 is SGHRS and CDR2 YFSETQ. The CDR3 runs to 16 residues. V was trimmed by 0 bases and J by 2 bases, leaving 12 bases between them. CDR3 coding DNA: TGCGCCAGCAGCTTGGATGCTTCGGGAACTGGAAACACCATATATTTT. The encoded protein is CASSLDASGTGNTIYF.

The CDR3 reads CASRDSPHGYTF. The CDR3 nucleotides are TGTGCCAGCAGAGACAGTCCCCATGGCTACACCTTC. The chain is built from TRBV6-5 and TRBJ1-2, with D perhaps TRBD1 (5 bases). V lost 6 bases, J lost 6 bases, and 11 bases lay in between. The V gene's germline CDR1 is MNHEY and CDR2 SVGAGI. CDR3 size: 12 residues.

This chain connects TRBV18 to TRBJ1-1, with a weak D call TRBD1 (6 bases). V was trimmed by 2 bases and J by 0 bases, leaving 10 bases between them. Germline V gene data show CDR1 as KGHSH and CDR2 as LQKENI. The length of the CDR3 is 15 residues. The CDR3 nucleotides are TGTGCCAGCTCACCAGCTCAGGGGATGAACACTGAAGCTTTCTTT. Amino acid sequence: CASSPAQGMNTEAFF.

This clone was seen only a few times. The chain joins TRBV12-3 or TRBV12-4 to TRBJ1-2; D gene unclear. This CDR3 has 13 residues. The ends were cut back, 8 bases at V and 3 bases at J, with 13 bases in the middle. CDR3 in DNA: TGTGCCAGCCAGTCCCCCGGGGACTATGGCTACACCTTC. Its protein is CASQSPGDYGYTF.

V is TRBV6-5 and J is TRBJ1-3; 7 nucleotides match TRBD1. Looked up from germline, CDR1 is MNHEY and CDR2 is SVGAGI. The CDR3 consists of 16 residues. V was pared by 2 bases and J by 0 bases, with 4 bases of the junction left unmatched. The chain's CDR3 is CASSYPGTASGNTIYF. CDR3 coding DNA: TGTGCCAGCAGTTACCCTGGGACAGCCTCTGGAAACACCATATATTTT.

The chain uses TRBV18 and TRBJ1-2, with TRBD1 matching 9 bases. Germline CDR1 is KGHSH and CDR2 is LQKENI. The CDR3 loop spans 14 amino acids. V was clipped by 3 bases and J by 14 bases; unmatched bases: 13. Here the CDR3 reads CASSPTDRGFLGTF. The CDR3 DNA sequence: TGTGCCAGCTCACCTACGGACAGGGGTTTTTTGGGGACCTTC.

The chain joins TRBV7-9 to TRBJ2-3; 11 bases agree with TRBD1. Trimming took 4 bases from V and 4 from J; bases not matched to a gene: 4. The CDR3 runs to 15 residues. Germline CDR1 and CDR2: SEHNR and FQNEAQ (reference sequence). The CDR3 sequence is CASSWTGGAADTQYF. The DNA for the CDR3 is TGTGCCAGCAGCTGGACAGGGGGCGCAGCAGATACGCAGTATTTT.

The genes are TRBV10-3 and TRBJ2-1; 11 nucleotides agree with TRBD2. With 2 bases clipped from V and 7 bases from J, the junction kept 4 bases outside the gene matches. Per the germline V gene, CDR1 is ENHRY and CDR2 is SYGVKD. The CDR3 spans 15 residues. The CDR3 loop reads CAISEVTSGTNEQFF. As DNA, the CDR3 is TGTGCCATCAGTGAGGTGACTAGCGGGACTAATGAGCAGTTCTTC.

The chain combines TRBV2 with TRBJ1-3; the D gene is possibly TRBD1 (6 bases). The CDR3 is 19 residues long. Germline V gene sequence: CDR1 SNHLY, CDR2 FYNNEI. The V gene lost 3 bases and the J gene lost 1 base, with 22 bases spanning the gap. CDR3 DNA: TGTGCCAGCAGTGAGACAGGCGAGGCATTTTCGTGGTCTGGAAACACCATATATTTT. It is translated as CASSETGEAFSWSGNTIYF.

V gene TRBV19 combines with J gene TRBJ2-2; 13 positions match TRBD2. This CDR3 is 14 amino acids long. Unmatched junction bases numbered 1, after V lost 6 bases and J lost 6 bases. Per the germline V gene, CDR1 is LNHDA and CDR2 is SQIVND (reference sequence). The CDR3 nucleotides read TGTGCCAGTAGGGGACTAGCGGGGTCCGGGGAGCTGTTTTTT. Its translation is CASRGLAGSGELFF.

V is TRBV3-1 (or the pseudogene TRBV3-2) and J is TRBJ1-3; D remains ambiguous. The CDR3 sequence is 15 residues long. The germline V gene has CDR1 LGHDT and CDR2 YNNKEL (reference sequence). Trimming removed 8 bases from V and 2 bases from J, with 16 bases in between. CDR3 DNA sequence: TGTGCCAGCGGGCCCGCGAACTCCCCTGGAAACACCATATATTTT. As protein: CASGPANSPGNTIYF.

This clone was seen more than once but under ten times. This chain joins TRBV15 and TRBJ1-2; D is undetermined. Trimming shortened V by 1 base and J by 4 bases, and 13 bases separated the two germline ends. The CDR3 is made up of 15 amino acids. Germline values: CDR1 LNHNV, CDR2 YYDKDF (reference sequence). The CDR3 here is CATSRVYPGSYGYTF. CDR3 nucleotide sequence: TGTGCCACCAGCAGAGTATATCCAGGTTCCTATGGCTACACCTTC.

J is TRBJ1-2 and V is TRBV19, with 7 bases matching TRBD1. Germline lookup yields CDR1 LNHDA and CDR2 SQIVND (reference sequence). The CDR3 contains 14 residues. V trimming: 5 bases; J trimming: 8 bases; junction bases outside the gene matches: 11. The CDR3 DNA is TGTGCCAGTAGTCCCGGGACAGCTTTTGGGGGCTACACCTTC. As protein: CASSPGTAFGGYTF.

The CDR3 sequence is CASRTANEKLFF. For the CDR3, the DNA is TGTGCCAGTCGGACAGCTAATGAAAAACTGTTTTTT. The rearrangement joins TRBV19 to TRBJ1-4, with D possibly being TRBD1 (6 bases). The CDR3 covers 12 residues. Trimming left V 8 bases short and J 3 bases short, with 7 bases between. In germline, CDR1 is LNHDA, CDR2 SQIVND (reference sequence).

In DNA, the CDR3 is TGCAGCGTCCGGAGTGAATTGGGAAACACCATATATTTT. Translating gives CSVRSELGNTIYF. The chain combines TRBV29-1 with TRBJ1-3; D remains ambiguous. CDR3 length equals 13 residues. V was cut by 6 bases and J by 4 bases, with 13 bases left in between. CDR1 is SQVTM and CDR2 is ANQGSEA in the germline V gene.

The V call is TRBV29-1, the J call TRBJ1-2; TRBD1 aligns across 8 bases. V trimming: 2 bases; J trimming: 1 base; junction bases outside the gene matches: 6. The CDR3 has 15 amino acids. Looked up from germline, CDR1 is SQVTM and CDR2 is ANQGSEA. CDR3 amino acids: CSVEQGAKGNYGYTF. CDR3 coding DNA: TGCAGCGTTGAACAGGGGGCTAAGGGTAACTATGGCTACACCTTC. Together with reference TRBV29-1 and TRBJ1-2, the CDR3 gives the full variable domain: SAVISQKPSRDICQRGTSLTIQCQVDSQVTMMFWYRQQPGQSLTLIATANQGSEATYESGFVIDKFPISRPNLTFSTLTVSNMSPEDSSIYLCSVEQGAKGNYGYTFGSGTRLTVV.

The V and J genes are TRBV5-1 and TRBJ2-1, with 12 bases aligning to TRBD2. This CDR3 contains 18 residues. Germline V gives CDR1 SGHRS, CDR2 YFSETQ. The V segment lost 3 bases and the J segment 1 base; nucleotides outside the gene matches: 8. The CDR3 region has the DNA TGCGCCAGCAGCTCTCGACTAGCGGGGGTCTCGTCCTACAATGAGCAGTTCTTC. It codes for CASSSRLAGVSSYNEQFF.

This clone appeared a single time. The rearrangement links TRBV2 to TRBJ2-5, with TRBD2 identical over 9 bases. CDR1 and CDR2 (germline): SNHLY, FYNNEI. V gave up 6 bases and J gave up 5 bases; unmatched junction bases: 7. The CDR3 sequence is 14 residues long. In DNA, the CDR3 is TGTGCCAGCAGCGGGACTAGCCGGGAGGAGACCCAGTACTTC. It translates to CASSGTSREETQYF.

The chain is built from TRBV28 and TRBJ2-5; possible D gene TRBD2, 7 bases. This CDR3 has 15 amino acids. CDR1 and CDR2 from the germline V gene are MDHEN and SYDVKM. V was shortened by 6 bases and J by 5 bases, with 19 bases between the two germline ends. In DNA, the CDR3 is TGTGCCAGCAGGTCGGGGGGCAGGTCTCGGGAGACCCAGTACTTC. Translating gives CASRSGGRSRETQYF.